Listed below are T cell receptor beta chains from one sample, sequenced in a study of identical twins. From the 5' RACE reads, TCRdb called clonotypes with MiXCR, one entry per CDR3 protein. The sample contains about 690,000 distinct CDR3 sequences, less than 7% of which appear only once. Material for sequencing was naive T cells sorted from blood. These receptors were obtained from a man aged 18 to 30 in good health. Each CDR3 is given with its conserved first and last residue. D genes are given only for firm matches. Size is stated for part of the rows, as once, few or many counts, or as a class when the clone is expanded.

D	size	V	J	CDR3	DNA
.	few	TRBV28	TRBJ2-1	CASTLGYRGSNEQFF	TGTGCCAGCACTCTGGGCTACCGGGGTTCCAATGAGCAGTTCTTC
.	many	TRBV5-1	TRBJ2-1	CASSLGAGLGYNEQFF	TGCGCCAGCAGCTTGGGCGCGGGGCTAGGGTACAATGAGCAGTTCTTC
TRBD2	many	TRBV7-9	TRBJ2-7	CASTPGLAGYEQYF	TGTGCCAGCACGCCGGGACTAGCGGGATACGAGCAGTACTTC
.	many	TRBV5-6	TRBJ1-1	CASSSPDSLMNTEAFF	TGTGCCAGCAGCTCCCCGGACAGCCTTATGAACACTGAAGCTTTCTTT
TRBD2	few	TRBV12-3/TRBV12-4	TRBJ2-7	CASILAGGPHEQYF	TGTGCCAGCATCTTAGCGGGAGGGCCCCACGAGCAGTACTTC
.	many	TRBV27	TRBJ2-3	CASVETPGRTDTQYF	TGTGCCAGCGTGGAAACGCCGGGACGCACAGATACGCAGTATTTT
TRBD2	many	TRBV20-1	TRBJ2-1	CSGTEVGSGRRGEQFF	TGCAGTGGGACAGAGGTTGGGAGCGGGAGGCGGGGTGAGCAGTTCTTC
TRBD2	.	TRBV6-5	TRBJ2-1	CASSYQREGPYEQFF	TGTGCCAGCAGTTACCAGCGGGAGGGCCCCTATGAGCAGTTCTTC
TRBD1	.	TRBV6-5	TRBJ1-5	CASSNRDRFYSNQPQHF	TGTGCCAGCAGTAACCGGGACAGATTTTATAGCAATCAGCCCCAGCATTTT
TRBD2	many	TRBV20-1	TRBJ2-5	CSASRREGLLAQYF	TGCAGTGCTAGTCGGCGGGAGGGCCTGTTGGCCCAGTACTTC
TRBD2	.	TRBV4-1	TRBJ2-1	CASSIPWTSPTYNEQFF	TGCGCCAGCAGTATTCCCTGGACTAGCCCTACCTACAATGAGCAGTTCTTC
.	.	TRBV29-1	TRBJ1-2	CSVDPGGADGYTF	TGCAGCGTTGATCCCGGGGGCGCAGATGGCTACACCTTC
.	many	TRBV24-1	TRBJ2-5	CATEGETQYF	TGTGCCACCGAAGGGGAGACCCAGTACTTC
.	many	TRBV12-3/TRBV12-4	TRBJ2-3	CASSRGYTDTQYF	TGTGCCAGCAGTCGGGGATACACAGATACGCAGTATTTT
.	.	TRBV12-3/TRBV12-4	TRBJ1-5	CASSLAGRESNQPQHF	TGTGCCAGCAGTTTAGCAGGCAGGGAAAGCAATCAGCCCCAGCATTTT
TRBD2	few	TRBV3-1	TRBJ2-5	CASSHGLAGGGETQYF	TGTGCCAGCAGCCATGGACTAGCGGGAGGGGGGGAGACCCAGTACTTC
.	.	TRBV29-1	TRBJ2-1	CSVEEETPGNEQFF	TGCAGCGTTGAAGAGGAAACCCCTGGGAATGAGCAGTTCTTC
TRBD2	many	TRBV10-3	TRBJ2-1	CAISESKFRQGLNNEQFF	TGTGCCATCAGTGAGTCGAAGTTTAGGCAGGGACTAAACAATGAGCAGTTCTTC
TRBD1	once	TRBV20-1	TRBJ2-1	CSANERQGAYNEQFF	TGCAGTGCAAACGAAAGACAGGGGGCGTACAATGAGCAGTTCTTC
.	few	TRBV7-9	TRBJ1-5	CASSLESQKPQHF	TGTGCCAGCAGCTTAGAGTCCCAAAAGCCCCAGCATTTT
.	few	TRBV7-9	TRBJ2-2	CASSLSRKLNTGELFF	TGTGCCAGCAGCTTGAGCAGGAAACTGAACACCGGGGAGCTGTTTTTT
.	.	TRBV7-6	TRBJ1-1	CASSSPPGSRLNTEAFF	TGTGCCAGCAGCTCCCCGCCGGGGAGTAGGCTGAACACTGAAGCTTTCTTT
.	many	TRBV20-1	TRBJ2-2	CSAPGTFNTGELFF	TGCAGTGCCCCCGGGACTTTCAACACCGGGGAGCTGTTTTTT
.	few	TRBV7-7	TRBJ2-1	CASSRTIYNEQFF	TGTGCCAGCAGCAGGACGATTTACAATGAGCAGTTCTTC
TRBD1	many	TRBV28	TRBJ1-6	CASSPTGGGSPLHF	TGTGCCAGCAGCCCGACAGGGGGAGGTTCACCCCTCCACTTT
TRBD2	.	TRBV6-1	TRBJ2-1	CASSRTSGRAGFNEQFF	TGTGCCAGCAGCCGAACTAGCGGGAGGGCCGGTTTCAATGAGCAGTTCTTC
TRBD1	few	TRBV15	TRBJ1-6	CATSRLDRGDSPLHF	TGTGCCACCAGCAGATTAGACAGGGGTGATTCACCCCTCCACTTT
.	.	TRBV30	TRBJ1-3	CAWTTGNTIYF	TGTGCCTGGACTACTGGAAACACCATATATTTT
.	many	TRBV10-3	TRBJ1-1	CAISESVRRNTEAFF	TGTGCCATCAGTGAGTCGGTAAGGAGGAACACTGAAGCTTTCTTT
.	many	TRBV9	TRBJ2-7	CASSPPSGEDYEQYF	TGTGCCAGCAGCCCACCCTCGGGGGAGGACTACGAGCAGTACTTC
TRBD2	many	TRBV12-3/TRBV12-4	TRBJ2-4	CASSLELAGGPAKNIQYF	TGTGCCAGCAGTTTAGAACTAGCGGGAGGGCCGGCCAAAAACATTCAGTACTTC
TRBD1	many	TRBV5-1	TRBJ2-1	CASSGRTGRGEQFF	TGCGCCAGCAGCGGCCGGACAGGGCGAGGTGAGCAGTTCTTC
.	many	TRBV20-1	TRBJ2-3	CSARDDTQYF	TGCAGTGCTAGAGATGATACGCAGTATTTT
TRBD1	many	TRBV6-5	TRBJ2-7	CASSYYPDRNSYEQYF	TGTGCCAGCAGTTACTATCCGGACAGGAACTCCTACGAGCAGTACTTC
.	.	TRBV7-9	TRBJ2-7	CASSLSRELGQYF	TGTGCCAGCAGCTTATCCAGGGAACTGGGTCAGTACTTC
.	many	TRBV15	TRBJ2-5	CATSIVMETQYF	TGTGCCACCAGCATAGTAATGGAGACCCAGTACTTC
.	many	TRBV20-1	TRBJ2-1	CSARDPPGNEQFF	TGCAGTGCTAGAGATCCCCCAGGGAATGAGCAGTTCTTC
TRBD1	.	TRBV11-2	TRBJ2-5	CASSFGTVGQGAFETQYF	TGTGCCAGCAGCTTCGGTACGGTCGGGCAGGGGGCTTTCGAGACCCAGTACTTC
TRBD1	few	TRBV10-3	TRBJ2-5	CAISDTGERTQYF	TGTGCCATCAGTGACACAGGGGAACGGACCCAGTACTTC
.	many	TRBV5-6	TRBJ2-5	CASSLLGGGETQYF	TGTGCCAGCAGCTTGTTGGGGGGAGGAGAGACCCAGTACTTC
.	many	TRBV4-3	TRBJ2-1	CASSPPGHWGSSYNEQFF	TGCGCCAGCAGCCCTCCGGGACATTGGGGGAGCTCCTACAATGAGCAGTTCTTC
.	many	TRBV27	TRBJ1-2	CASSLSITAGYTF	TGTGCCAGCAGTTTATCGATAACCGCTGGCTACACCTTC
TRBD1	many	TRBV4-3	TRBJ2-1	CASSRDGDRAYNEQFF	TGCGCCAGCAGCCGGGATGGCGACAGGGCCTACAATGAGCAGTTCTTC
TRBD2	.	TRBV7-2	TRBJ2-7	CASSTEGTTIYEQYF	TGTGCCAGCAGCACAGAAGGGACTACAATATACGAGCAGTACTTC
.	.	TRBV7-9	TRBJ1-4	CASLKDEGATNEKLFF	TGTGCCAGCTTAAAGGATGAGGGGGCAACTAATGAAAAACTGTTTTTT
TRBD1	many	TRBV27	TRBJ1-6	CASSSRQGVSSPLHF	TGTGCCAGCAGTTCACGACAGGGCGTTTCCTCACCCCTCCACTTT
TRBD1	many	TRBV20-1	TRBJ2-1	CSARSTGGINEQFF	TGCAGTGCGCGCTCCACAGGGGGCATCAATGAGCAGTTCTTC
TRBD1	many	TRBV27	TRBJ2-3	CASSPPPDRGRTDTQYF	TGTGCCAGCAGTCCGCCTCCGGACAGGGGGCGCACAGATACGCAGTATTTT
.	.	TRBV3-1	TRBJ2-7	CASSQRGLLAYEQYF	TGTGCCAGCAGCCAACGAGGACTTCTGGCCTACGAGCAGTACTTC
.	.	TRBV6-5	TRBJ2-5	CASSYSVGGLEETQYF	TGTGCCAGCAGTTATTCGGTGGGAGGATTGGAAGAGACCCAGTACTTC
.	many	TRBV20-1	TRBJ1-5	CSASGTVYSNQPQHF	TGCAGTGCCTCCGGGACGGTATATAGCAATCAGCCCCAGCATTTT
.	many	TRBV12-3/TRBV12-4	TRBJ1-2	CASSLARLGLINYGYTF	TGTGCCAGCAGTTTAGCGCGGTTAGGGCTCATTAACTATGGCTACACCTTC
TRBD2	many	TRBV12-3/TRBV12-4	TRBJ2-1	CASRSGMFEQFF	TGTGCCAGCCGTAGCGGGATGTTTGAGCAGTTCTTC